Below are 6 T cell receptor beta chains sequenced from a single sample in a study of cytomegalovirus exposure and HLA in healthy donors listed by TCRdb under 2017. The library was built by means of the immunoSEQ multiplex PCR assay. For the multiplex PCR, a mixture combining 60 forward primers for TCR Vbeta segments and 13 reverse primers for TCR Jbeta segments was used. Sourced from immuneACCESS, this table was stored by TCRdb with only in-frame sequences that have V and J called. A share of the clones is absent; for the studies checked, an unresolved V gene accounts for under half, and the remainder has no known explanation. Within this sample are 140,000 or so clones, with approximately 79% of them counted one time only. About 1.7% of the sample rests with the top ten. What was sequenced was PBMCs. Every receptor here comes from a woman aged 25-40 years in good health and CMV-seronegative.

This clone was recorded only once. The chain is built from TRBV7-8 and TRBJ1-5; the D is unclear. Trimming left V 3 bases short and J 0 bases short, with 3 bases between. The CDR3 sequence is 13 residues long. Per the germline V gene, CDR1 is SGHVS and CDR2 is FQNEAQ. The CDR3 loop is CASSFYSNQPQHF. The CDR3 nucleotides are TGTGCCAGCAGCTTCTATAGCAATCAGCCCCAGCATTTT.

The chain carries TRBV5-1 and TRBJ1-6, with 7 bases lining up with TRBD1. Per the germline V gene, CDR1 is SGHRS and CDR2 is YFSETQ. Trimming at V came to 2 bases and at J to 6 bases, leaving 8 bases not matched to a gene. CDR3 length equals 16 residues. The CDR3 spells CASSFGTAPPNSPLHF. The DNA of the CDR3 is TGCGCCAGCAGCTTCGGGACAGCGCCTCCTAATTCACCCCTCCACTTT.

The V gene is TRBV29-1, the J gene TRBJ1-1; D is possibly TRBD1 (6 bases). The V and J ends lost 4 bases and 12 bases respectively, with 15 bases between them. Germline CDR1 is SQVTM and CDR2 is ANQGSEA. This CDR3 region has 11 residues. The CDR3 bases are TGCAGCGTTGTTGAGCAGGGGATAACTTTCTTT. This sequence encodes CSVVEQGITFF.

This rearrangement joins TRBV25-1 to TRBJ1-6, with D maybe TRBD1 (5 bases). Per the germline V gene, CDR1 is MGHDK and CDR2 is SYGVNS. With 1 base removed from V and 8 bases from J, the gap between germline ends came to 15 bases. There are 16 residues in the CDR3. CDR3 in DNA: TGTGCCAGCAGTGAATGGGGCGCAGGGATGGATTCACCCCTCCACTTT. Translation: CASSEWGAGMDSPLHF.

The CDR3 DNA is TGTGCCAGTAGTCTGGACAGGGTACGTGGCTACACCTTC. It translates to CASSLDRVRGYTF. This chain joins TRBV19 and TRBJ1-2, with 8 positions matching TRBD1. V was clipped by 5 bases and J by 7 bases; unmatched bases: 6. Germline CDR1 is LNHDA and CDR2 is SQIVND (reference sequence). CDR3 size: 13 residues.

V gene TRBV19 combines with J gene TRBJ2-5; TRBD1 matches 7 bases. V gave up 11 bases and J gave up 1 base; unmatched junction bases: 7. The CDR3 is 13 amino acids. The germline CDR1 and CDR2 sequences are LNHDA and SQIVND (reference sequence). This CDR3 is CAVGQGVQETQYF. CDR3 coding DNA: TGTGCCGTAGGGCAGGGGGTCCAAGAGACCCAGTACTTC.